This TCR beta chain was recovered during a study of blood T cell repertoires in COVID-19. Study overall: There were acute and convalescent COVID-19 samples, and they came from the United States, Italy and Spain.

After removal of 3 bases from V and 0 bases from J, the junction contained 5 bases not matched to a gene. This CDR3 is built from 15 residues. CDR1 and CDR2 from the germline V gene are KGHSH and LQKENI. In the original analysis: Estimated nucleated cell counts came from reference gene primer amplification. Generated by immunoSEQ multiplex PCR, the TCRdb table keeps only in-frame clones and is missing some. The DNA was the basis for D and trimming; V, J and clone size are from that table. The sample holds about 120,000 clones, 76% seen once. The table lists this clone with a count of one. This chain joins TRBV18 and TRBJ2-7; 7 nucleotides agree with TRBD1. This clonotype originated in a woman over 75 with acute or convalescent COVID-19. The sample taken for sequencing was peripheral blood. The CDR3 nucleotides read TGTGCCAGCTCACCGGGACAGTTACTCTCCTACGAGCAGTACTTC. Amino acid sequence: CASSPGQLLSYEQYF.